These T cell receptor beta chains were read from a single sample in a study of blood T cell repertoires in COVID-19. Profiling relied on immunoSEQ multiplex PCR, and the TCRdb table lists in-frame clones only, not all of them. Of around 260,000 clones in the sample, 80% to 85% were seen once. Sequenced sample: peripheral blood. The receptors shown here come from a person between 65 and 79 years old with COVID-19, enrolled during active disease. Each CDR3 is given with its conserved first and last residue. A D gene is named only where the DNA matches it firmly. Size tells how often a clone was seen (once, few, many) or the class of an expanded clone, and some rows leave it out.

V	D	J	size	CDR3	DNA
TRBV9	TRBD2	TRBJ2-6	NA	CASSVVQGGVAGANVLTF	TGTGCCAGCAGCGTAGTTCAGGGAGGGGTGGCTGGGGCCAACGTCCTGACTTTC
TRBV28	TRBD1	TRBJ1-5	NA	CASSRQGVEVNQPQHF	TGTGCCAGCAGCCGTCAGGGGGTAGAGGTCAATCAGCCCCAGCATTTT
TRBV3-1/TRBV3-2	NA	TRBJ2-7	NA	CASSPCGEEQYF	TGTGCCAGCAGCCCTTGCGGTGAAGAGCAGTACTTC
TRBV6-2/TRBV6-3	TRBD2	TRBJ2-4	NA	CASSTGGSKNIQYF	TGTGCCAGCAGCACGGGGGGGTCCAAAAACATTCAGTACTTC
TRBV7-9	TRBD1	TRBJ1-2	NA	CASSQLRPTGDNYGYTF	TGTGCCAGCAGCCAGCTTAGGCCGACAGGGGACAACTATGGCTACACCTTC
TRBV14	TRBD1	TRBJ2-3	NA	CASSQDRRTGGTDTQYF	TGTGCCAGCAGCCAAGATCGAAGGACAGGTGGCACAGATACGCAGTATTTT
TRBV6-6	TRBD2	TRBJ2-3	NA	CATSSGGADTQYF	TGTGCCACCTCTAGCGGGGGGGCAGATACGCAGTATTTT
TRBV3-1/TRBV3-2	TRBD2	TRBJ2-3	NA	CASSPEREGTDTQYF	TGTGCCAGCAGCCCAGAACGGGAGGGCACAGATACGCAGTATTTT
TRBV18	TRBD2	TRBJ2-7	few	CASSPLGRASGSYEQYF	TGTGCCAGCTCACCACTCGGCCGGGCTAGCGGCTCCTACGAGCAGTACTTC
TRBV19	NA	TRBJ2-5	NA	CASSMGPQGRAQETQYF	TGTGCCAGTAGTATGGGGCCCCAGGGCAGGGCTCAAGAGACCCAGTACTTC
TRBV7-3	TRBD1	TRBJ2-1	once	CASSSRRGQVNEQFF	TGTGCCAGCAGTTCCCGTCGGGGACAGGTGAATGAGCAGTTCTTC
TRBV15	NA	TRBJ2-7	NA	CATSRDRAHHEQYF	TGTGCCACCAGCAGAGACAGGGCTCATCACGAGCAGTACTTC
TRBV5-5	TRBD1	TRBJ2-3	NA	CASSSTGLQNTDTQYF	TGTGCCAGCAGCTCGACAGGGTTACAAAACACAGATACGCAGTATTTT
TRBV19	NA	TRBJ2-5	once	CASSHGLEETQYF	TGTGCCAGTAGCCATGGACTGGAAGAGACCCAGTACTTC
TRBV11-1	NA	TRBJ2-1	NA	CASSPSGGAYNEQFF	TGTGCCAGCAGCCCCTCCGGCGGGGCCTACAATGAGCAGTTCTTC
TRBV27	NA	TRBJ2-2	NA	CASRWRVNTGELFF	TGTGCCAGCAGATGGCGGGTAAACACCGGGGAGCTGTTTTTT
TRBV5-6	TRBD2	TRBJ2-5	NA	CASSYLGSGGVQETQYF	TGTGCCAGCAGCTATCTGGGTAGCGGGGGGGTTCAAGAGACCCAGTACTTC
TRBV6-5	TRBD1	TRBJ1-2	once	CASSYSDRERSGYTF	TGTGCCAGCAGTTACTCGGACAGGGAGAGGTCTGGCTACACCTTC
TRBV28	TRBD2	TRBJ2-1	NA	CASSSPIASGRFNEQFF	TGTGCCAGCAGTTCCCCCATCGCTAGCGGGAGATTTAATGAGCAGTTCTTC
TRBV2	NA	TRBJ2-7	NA	CASSRSQGYEQYF	TGTGCCAGCAGTCGGTCGCAGGGCTACGAGCAGTACTTC
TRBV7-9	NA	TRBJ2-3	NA	CASRISPVDTQYF	TGTGCCAGCAGGATTTCTCCGGTTGATACGCAGTATTTT
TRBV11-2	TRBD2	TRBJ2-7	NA	CASSLVSAGGGEQYF	TGTGCCAGCAGCTTAGTGTCCGCGGGAGGGGGAGAGCAGTACTTC
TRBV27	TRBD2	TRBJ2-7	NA	CASMSGIASGSSREQYF	TGTGCCAGCATGTCGGGGATTGCTAGCGGGAGTTCGCGCGAGCAGTACTTC
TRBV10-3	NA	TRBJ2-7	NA	CAISESKSSYEQYF	TGTGCCATCAGTGAGTCAAAGAGCTCCTACGAGCAGTACTTC
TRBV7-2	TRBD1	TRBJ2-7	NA	CASSRRGRYEQYF	TGTGCCAGCAGCCGCAGGGGGCGGTACGAGCAGTACTTC
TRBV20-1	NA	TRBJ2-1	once	CSASTRPASSYNEQFF	TGCAGTGCTAGTACGCGGCCTGCAAGCTCCTACAATGAGCAGTTCTTC
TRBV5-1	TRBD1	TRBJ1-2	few	CASSWDRGQSGGYTF	TGCGCCAGCAGCTGGGACAGGGGGCAAAGTGGTGGCTACACCTTC
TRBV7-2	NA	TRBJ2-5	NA	CASSFQSGQETQYF	TGTGCCAGCAGCTTCCAGAGCGGACAAGAGACCCAGTACTTC
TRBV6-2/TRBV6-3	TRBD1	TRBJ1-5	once	CASSYHSGTGGNQPQHF	TGTGCCAGCAGTTACCACTCCGGGACAGGGGGCAATCAGCCCCAGCATTTT
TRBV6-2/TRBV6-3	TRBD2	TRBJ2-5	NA	CASSYSTSGRWEETQYF	TGTGCCAGCAGTTACTCGACTAGCGGGAGGTGGGAAGAGACCCAGTACTTC
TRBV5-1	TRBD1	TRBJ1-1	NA	CASHRGSEGTEAFF	TGCGCCAGCCACAGGGGCTCTGAGGGCACTGAAGCTTTCTTT
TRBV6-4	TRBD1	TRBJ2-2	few	CASSDPGQAGKLFF	TGTGCCAGCAGTGACCCAGGACAGGCCGGCAAGCTGTTTTTT
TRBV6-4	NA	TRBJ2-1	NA	CASKLETGSYNEQFF	TGTGCCAGCAAGCTAGAGACTGGCTCCTACAATGAGCAGTTCTTC
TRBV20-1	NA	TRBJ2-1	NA	CSATDYGEQFF	TGCAGTGCTACCGACTACGGTGAGCAGTTCTTC
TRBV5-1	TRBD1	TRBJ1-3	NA	CASSLTGTGYSGNTIYF	TGCGCCAGCAGCTTAACCGGGACAGGCTACTCTGGAAACACCATATATTTT
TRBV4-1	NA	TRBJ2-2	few	CASSQGPPGLTGELFF	TGCGCCAGCAGCCAGGGTCCCCCGGGACTCACCGGGGAGCTGTTTTTT
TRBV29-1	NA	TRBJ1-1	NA	CSVGWAGTEAFF	TGCAGCGTCGGATGGGCGGGGACTGAAGCTTTCTTT
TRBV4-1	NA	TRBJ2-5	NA	CASSHPSQGLQETQYF	TGCGCCAGCAGCCATCCTAGTCAGGGTCTTCAAGAGACCCAGTACTTC
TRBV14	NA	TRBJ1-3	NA	CASSRGAGNTIYF	TGTGCCAGCAGCCGGGGGGCTGGAAACACCATATATTTT
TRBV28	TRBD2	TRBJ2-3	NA	CASSGGGAGGTDTQYF	TGTGCCAGCAGTGGGGGGGGAGCGGGAGGCACAGATACGCAGTATTTT
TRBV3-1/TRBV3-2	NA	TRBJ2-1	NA	CASSQVFCDSYNEQFF	TGTGCCAGCAGCCAAGTATTCTGCGACTCCTACAATGAGCAGTTCTTC
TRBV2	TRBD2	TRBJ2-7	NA	CASREAGAYEQYF	TGTGCCAGCAGGGAGGCGGGAGCCTACGAGCAGTACTTC
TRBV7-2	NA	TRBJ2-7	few	CASSLAGHYEQYF	TGTGCCAGCAGCTTAGCGGGACACTACGAGCAGTACTTC
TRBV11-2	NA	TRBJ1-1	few	CASSLEGLGVGILNTEAFF	TGTGCCAGCAGCTTAGAGGGATTAGGGGTTGGTATCTTGAACACTGAAGCTTTCTTT
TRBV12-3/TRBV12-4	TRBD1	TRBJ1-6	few	CASSGQGDSPLHF	TGTGCCAGCAGCGGACAGGGGGACTCACCCCTCCACTTT
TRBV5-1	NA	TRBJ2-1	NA	CASSTGTPPYNEQFF	TGCGCCAGCAGCACCGGGACTCCGCCTTACAATGAGCAGTTCTTC
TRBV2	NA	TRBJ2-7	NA	CASSGDSYSYEQYF	TGTGCCAGCAGTGGAGATAGTTACTCCTACGAGCAGTACTTC
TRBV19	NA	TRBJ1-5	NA	CASGRREVLF	TGTGCCAGTGGAAGGCGAGAGGTCCTTTTT
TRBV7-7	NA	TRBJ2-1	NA	CASSPLTVNEQFF	TGTGCCAGCAGCCCTTTGACAGTCAATGAGCAGTTCTTC
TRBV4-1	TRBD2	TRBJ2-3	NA	CASSQAAGGALNTQYF	TGCGCCAGCAGCCAGGCAGCGGGGGGGGCATTAAATACGCAGTATTTT
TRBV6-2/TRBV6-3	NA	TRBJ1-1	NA	CASSYETFKTEAFF	TGTGCCAGCAGTTACGAGACATTTAAGACTGAAGCTTTCTTT
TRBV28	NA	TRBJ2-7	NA	CASSPSLSSYEQYF	TGTGCCAGCAGCCCTAGCTTGAGCTCCTACGAGCAGTACTTC
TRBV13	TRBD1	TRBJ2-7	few	CASSLTGGYPSYEQYF	TGTGCCAGCAGCTTGACAGGGGGTTACCCCTCCTACGAGCAGTACTTC
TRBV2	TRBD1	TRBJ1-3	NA	CASSGDRVHGNTIYF	TGTGCCAGCAGTGGGGACAGGGTACATGGAAACACCATATATTTT
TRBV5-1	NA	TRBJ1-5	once	CASSSEVLGSNQPQHF	TGCGCCAGCAGCTCCGAGGTTTTAGGCAGCAATCAGCCCCAGCATTTT
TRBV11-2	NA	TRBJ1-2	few	CASSLRGKGYGYTF	TGTGCCAGCAGCTTAAGGGGAAAGGGCTATGGCTACACCTTC
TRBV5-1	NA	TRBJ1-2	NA	CASSKGGGGEVHGYTF	TGCGCCAGCAGCAAAGGGGGAGGGGGAGAAGTTCATGGCTACACCTTC
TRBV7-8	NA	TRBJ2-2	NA	CASSKSTEDFSGELFF	TGTGCCAGCAGCAAATCGACGGAGGACTTCTCCGGGGAGCTGTTTTTT